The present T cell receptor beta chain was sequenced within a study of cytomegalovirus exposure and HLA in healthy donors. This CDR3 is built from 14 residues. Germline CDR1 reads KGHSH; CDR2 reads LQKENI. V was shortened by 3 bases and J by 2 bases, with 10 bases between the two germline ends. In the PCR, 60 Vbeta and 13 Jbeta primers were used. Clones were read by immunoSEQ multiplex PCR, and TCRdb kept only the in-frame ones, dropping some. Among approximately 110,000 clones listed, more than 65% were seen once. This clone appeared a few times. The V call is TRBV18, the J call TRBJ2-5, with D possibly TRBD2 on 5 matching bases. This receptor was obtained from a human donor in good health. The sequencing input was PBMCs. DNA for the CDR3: TGTGCCAGCTCACCGGTTAGCGTACAAGAGACCCAGTACTTC. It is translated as CASSPVSVQETQYF.